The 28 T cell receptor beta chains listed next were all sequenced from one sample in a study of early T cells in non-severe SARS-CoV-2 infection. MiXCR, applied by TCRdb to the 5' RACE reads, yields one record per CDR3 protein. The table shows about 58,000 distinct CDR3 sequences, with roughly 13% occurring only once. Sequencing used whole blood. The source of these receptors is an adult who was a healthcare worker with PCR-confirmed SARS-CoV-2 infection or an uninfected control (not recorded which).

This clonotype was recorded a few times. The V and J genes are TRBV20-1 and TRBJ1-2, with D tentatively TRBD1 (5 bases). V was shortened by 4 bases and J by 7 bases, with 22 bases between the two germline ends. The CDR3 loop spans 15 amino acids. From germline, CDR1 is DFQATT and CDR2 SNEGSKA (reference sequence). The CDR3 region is CSATSPGVGVSGYTF. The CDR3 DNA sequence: TGCAGTGCTACCTCCCCCGGGGTAGGGGTCTCTGGCTACACCTTC.

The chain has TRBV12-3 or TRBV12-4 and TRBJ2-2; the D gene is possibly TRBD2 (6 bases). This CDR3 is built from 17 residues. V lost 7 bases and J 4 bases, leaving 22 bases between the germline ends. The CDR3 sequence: CASTFLRGSDFTGELFF. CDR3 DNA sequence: TGTGCCAGCACCTTCCTACGGGGGTCGGACTTCACCGGGGAGCTGTTTTTT.

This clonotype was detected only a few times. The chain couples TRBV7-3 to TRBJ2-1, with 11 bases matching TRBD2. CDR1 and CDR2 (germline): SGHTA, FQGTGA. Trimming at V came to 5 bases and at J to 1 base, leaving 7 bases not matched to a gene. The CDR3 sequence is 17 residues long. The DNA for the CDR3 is TGTGCCAGCAGCCATAGCGGGAGGGCTGGGTCCTACAATGAGCAGTTCTTC. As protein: CASSHSGRAGSYNEQFF.

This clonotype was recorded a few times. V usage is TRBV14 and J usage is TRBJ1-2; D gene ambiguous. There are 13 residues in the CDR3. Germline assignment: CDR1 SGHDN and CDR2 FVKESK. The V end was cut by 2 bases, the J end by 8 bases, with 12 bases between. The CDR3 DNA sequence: TGTGCCAGCAGCCAACTCTTATACGGGGGCTACACCTTC. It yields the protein CASSQLLYGGYTF.

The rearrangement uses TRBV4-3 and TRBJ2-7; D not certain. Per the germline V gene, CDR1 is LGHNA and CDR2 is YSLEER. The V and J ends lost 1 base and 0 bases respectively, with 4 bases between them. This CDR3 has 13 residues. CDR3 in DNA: TGCGCCAGCAGCCAAGGTTTCTCCTACGAGCAGTACTTC. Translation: CASSQGFSYEQYF.

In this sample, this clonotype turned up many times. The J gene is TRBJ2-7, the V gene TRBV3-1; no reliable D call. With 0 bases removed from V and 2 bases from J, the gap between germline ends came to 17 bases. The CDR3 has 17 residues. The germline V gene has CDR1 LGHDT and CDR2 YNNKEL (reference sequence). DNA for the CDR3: TGTGCCAGCAGCCAAGATCAGTGGGTGCGGTCCCCCTACGAGCAGTACTTC. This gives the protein CASSQDQWVRSPYEQYF.

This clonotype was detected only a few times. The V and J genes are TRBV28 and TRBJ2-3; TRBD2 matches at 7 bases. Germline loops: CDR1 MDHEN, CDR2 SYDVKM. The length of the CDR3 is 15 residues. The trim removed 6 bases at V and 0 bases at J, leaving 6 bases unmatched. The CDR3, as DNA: TGTGCCAGCAGCCCAGCGGGGAGTAGCACAGATACGCAGTATTTT. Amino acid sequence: CASSPAGSSTDTQYF.

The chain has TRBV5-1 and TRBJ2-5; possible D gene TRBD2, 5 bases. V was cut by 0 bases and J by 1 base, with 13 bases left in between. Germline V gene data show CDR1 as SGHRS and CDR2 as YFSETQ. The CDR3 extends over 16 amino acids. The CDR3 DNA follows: TGCGCCAGCAGCTTGGCGAGCGGCTTCTTCCAAGAGACCCAGTACTTC. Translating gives CASSLASGFFQETQYF.

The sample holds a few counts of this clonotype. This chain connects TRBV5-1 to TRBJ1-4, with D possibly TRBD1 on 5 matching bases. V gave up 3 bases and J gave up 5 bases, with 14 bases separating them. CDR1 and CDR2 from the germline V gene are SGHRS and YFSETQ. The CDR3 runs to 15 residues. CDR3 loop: CASSSGRGVNEKLFF. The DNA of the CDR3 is TGCGCCAGCAGCTCCGGGCGGGGGGTCAATGAAAAACTGTTTTTT. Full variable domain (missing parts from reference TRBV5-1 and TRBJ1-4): KAGVTQTPRYLIKTRGQQVTLSCSPISGHRSVSWYQQTPGQGLQFLFEYFSETQRNKGNFPGRFSGRQFSNSRSEMNVSTLELGDSALYLCASSSGRGVNEKLFFGSGTQLSVL.

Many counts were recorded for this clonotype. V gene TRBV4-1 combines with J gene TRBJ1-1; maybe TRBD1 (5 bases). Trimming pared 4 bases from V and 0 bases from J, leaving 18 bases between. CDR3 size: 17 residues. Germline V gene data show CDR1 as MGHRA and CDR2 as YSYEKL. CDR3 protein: CASSRTLRGLMNTEAFF. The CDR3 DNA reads TGCGCCAGCAGCCGCACCCTTCGGGGGTTAATGAACACTGAAGCTTTCTTT.

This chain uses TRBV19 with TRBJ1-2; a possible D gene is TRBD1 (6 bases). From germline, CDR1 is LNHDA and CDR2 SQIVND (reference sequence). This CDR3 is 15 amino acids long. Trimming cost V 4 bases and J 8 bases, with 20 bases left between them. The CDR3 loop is CASSTNGPRGGGYTF. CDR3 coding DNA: TGTGCCAGTAGTACCAACGGGCCCCGGGGGGGCGGCTACACCTTC.

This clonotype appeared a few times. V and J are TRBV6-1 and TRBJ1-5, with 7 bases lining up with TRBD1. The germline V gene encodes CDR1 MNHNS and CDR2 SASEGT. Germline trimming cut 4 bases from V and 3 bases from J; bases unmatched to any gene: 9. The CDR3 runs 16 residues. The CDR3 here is CASSGQGGLVNQPQHF. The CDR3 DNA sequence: TGTGCCAGCAGTGGACAGGGAGGATTAGTCAATCAGCCCCAGCATTTT.

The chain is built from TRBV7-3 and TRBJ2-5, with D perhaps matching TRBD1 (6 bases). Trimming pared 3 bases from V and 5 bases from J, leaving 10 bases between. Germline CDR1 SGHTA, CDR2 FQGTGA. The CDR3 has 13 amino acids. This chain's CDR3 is CASSLGTPETQYF. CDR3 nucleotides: TGTGCCAGCAGCTTGGGGACACCGGAGACCCAGTACTTC.

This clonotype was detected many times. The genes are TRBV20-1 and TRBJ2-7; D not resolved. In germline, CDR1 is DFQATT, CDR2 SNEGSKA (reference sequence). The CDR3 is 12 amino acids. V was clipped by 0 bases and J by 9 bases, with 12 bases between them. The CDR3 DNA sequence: TGCAGTGCTAGAGATGTCAGGATCGGGCAGTACTTC. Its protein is CSARDVRIGQYF.

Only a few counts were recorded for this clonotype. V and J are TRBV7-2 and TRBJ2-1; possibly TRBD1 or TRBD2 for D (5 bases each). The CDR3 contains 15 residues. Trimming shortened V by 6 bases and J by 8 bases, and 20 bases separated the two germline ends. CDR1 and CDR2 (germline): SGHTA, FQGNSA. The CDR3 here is CASSQGVGVYDEQFF. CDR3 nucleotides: TGTGCCAGCAGTCAAGGGGTCGGGGTATACGATGAGCAGTTCTTC.

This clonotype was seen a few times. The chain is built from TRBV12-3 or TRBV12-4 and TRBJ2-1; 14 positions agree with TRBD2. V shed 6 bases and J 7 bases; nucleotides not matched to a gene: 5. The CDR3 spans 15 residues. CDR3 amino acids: CASRPGTSGRNEQFF. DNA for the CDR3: TGTGCCAGCAGGCCCGGGACTAGCGGGAGAAATGAGCAGTTCTTC.

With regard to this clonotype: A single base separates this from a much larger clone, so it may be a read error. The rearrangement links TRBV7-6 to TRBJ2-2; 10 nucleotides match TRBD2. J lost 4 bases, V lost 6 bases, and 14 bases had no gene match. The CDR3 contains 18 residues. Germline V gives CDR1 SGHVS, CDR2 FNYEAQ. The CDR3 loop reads CASRSGTSDNNPTGELFF. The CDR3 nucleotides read TGTGCCAGCAGATCCGGGACTAGCGATAACAACCCCACCGGGGAGCTGTTTTTT.

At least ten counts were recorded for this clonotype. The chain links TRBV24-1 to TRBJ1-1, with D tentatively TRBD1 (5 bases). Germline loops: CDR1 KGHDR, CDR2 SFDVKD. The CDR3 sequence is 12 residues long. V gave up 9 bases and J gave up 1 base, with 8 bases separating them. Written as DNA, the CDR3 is TGTGCCACCCGGGACGGGAACACTGAAGCTTTCTTT. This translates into CATRDGNTEAFF.

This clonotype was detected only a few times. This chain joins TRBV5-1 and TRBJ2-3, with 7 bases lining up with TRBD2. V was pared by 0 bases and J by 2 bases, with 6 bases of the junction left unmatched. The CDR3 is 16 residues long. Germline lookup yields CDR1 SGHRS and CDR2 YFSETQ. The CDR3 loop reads CASSLVGGRVTDTQYF. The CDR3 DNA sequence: TGCGCCAGCAGCTTGGTAGGCGGGAGAGTCACAGATACGCAGTATTTT.

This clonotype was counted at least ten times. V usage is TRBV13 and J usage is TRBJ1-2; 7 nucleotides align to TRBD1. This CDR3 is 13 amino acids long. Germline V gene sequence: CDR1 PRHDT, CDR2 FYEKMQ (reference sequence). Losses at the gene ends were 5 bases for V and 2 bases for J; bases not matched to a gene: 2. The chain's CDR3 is CASSIQGNYGYTF. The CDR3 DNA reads TGTGCCAGCAGCATACAGGGGAACTATGGCTACACCTTC.

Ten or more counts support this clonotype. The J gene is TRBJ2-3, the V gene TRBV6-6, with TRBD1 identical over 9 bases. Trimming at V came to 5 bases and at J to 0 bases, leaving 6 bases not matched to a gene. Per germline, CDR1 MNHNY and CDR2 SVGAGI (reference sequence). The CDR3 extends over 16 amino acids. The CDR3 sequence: CASSPGTGRSTDTQYF. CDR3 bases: TGTGCCAGCAGTCCTGGGACAGGGAGAAGCACAGATACGCAGTATTTT.

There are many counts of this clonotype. CDR3 region: CASSPISLPGQETQYF. The CDR3 nucleotides read TGCGCCAGCAGCCCGATATCCCTACCAGGCCAAGAGACCCAGTACTTC. This chain uses TRBV5-1 with TRBJ2-5, with D uncertain. Germline CDR1 SGHRS, CDR2 YFSETQ. The CDR3 length is 16 residues. Trimming took off 4 bases at V and 1 base at J, with 17 bases between the two ends.

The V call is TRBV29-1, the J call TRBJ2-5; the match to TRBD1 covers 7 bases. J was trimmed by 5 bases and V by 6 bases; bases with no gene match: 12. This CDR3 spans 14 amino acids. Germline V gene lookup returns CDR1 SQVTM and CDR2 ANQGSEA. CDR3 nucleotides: TGCAGCGTGAACCCTCCAGGGGGTAGCGAGACCCAGTACTTC. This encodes CSVNPPGGSETQYF.

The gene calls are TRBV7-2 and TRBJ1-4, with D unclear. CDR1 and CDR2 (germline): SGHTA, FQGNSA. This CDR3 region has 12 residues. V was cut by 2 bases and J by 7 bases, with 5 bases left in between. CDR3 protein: CASSLHGEKLFF. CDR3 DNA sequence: TGTGCCAGCAGCTTACATGGTGAAAAACTGTTTTTT. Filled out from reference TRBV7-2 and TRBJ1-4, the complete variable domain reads GAGVSQSPSNKVTEKGKDVELRCDPISGHTALYWYRQSLGQGLEFLIYFQGNSAPDKSGLPSDRFSAERTGGSVSTLTIQRTQQEDSAVYLCASSLHGEKLFFGSGTQLSVL.

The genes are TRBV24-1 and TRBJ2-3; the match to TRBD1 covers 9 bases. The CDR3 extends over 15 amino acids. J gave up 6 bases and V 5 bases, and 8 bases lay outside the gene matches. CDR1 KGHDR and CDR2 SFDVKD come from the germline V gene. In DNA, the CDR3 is TGTGCCACCAGTGGTGGGACAGGGTTTGTCGATACGCAGTATTTT. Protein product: CATSGGTGFVDTQYF.

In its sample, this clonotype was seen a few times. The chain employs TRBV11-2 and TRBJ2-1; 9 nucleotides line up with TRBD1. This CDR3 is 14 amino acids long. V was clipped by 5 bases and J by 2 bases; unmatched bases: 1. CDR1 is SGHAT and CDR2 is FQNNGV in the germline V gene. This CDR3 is CASSRTGAYNEQFF. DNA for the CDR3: TGTGCCAGCAGCCGGACAGGGGCCTACAATGAGCAGTTCTTC. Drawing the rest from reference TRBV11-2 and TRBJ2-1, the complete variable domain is EAGVAQSPRYKIIEKRQSVAFWCNPISGHATLYWYQQILGQGPKLLIQFQNNGVVDDSQLPKDRFSAERLKGVDSTLKIQPAKLEDSAVYLCASSRTGAYNEQFFGPGTRLTVL.

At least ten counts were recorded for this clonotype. CDR3 protein: CASSLVGGAQGTYEQYF. The CDR3 bases are TGTGCCAGCAGCTTAGTAGGCGGGGCGCAGGGGACTTACGAGCAGTACTTC. The chain links TRBV11-3 to TRBJ2-7; D tentatively fits TRBD1 or TRBD2 (6 bases each). The CDR3 runs 17 residues. CDR1 is SGHNT, CDR2 YENEEA, per germline. The V end was cut by 1 base, the J end by 4 bases, with 20 bases between.

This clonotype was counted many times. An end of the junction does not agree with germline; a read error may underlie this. CDR3: CASSLEVFGNSPLHF. The CDR3 DNA is TGTGCTAGCAGCTTAGAAGTCTTTGGGAATTCACCCCTCCACTTT. The V gene is TRBV7-7, the J gene TRBJ1-6; no reliable D call. The CDR3 has 15 residues. Looked up from germline, CDR1 is SSHAT and CDR2 is FNYEAQ (reference sequence).